Listed below are T cell receptor beta chains from one sample, sequenced in a study of blood T cell repertoires in COVID-19. TCRdb's copy holds only in-frame clones and misses some; the assay was immunoSEQ multiplex PCR. The sample records approximately 150,000 clones, about 88% being singletons. The specimen sequenced was peripheral blood. The source of these receptors is a man in his fifties or sixties who had recovered from COVID-19. CDR3s include the opening cysteine and the closing phenylalanine or tryptophan. The D gene is left open where the match is weak.

D	V	J	length	CDR3
NA	TRBV19	TRBJ1-5	16	CASSIVRKWSNQPQHF
TRBD1	TRBV19	TRBJ1-5	15	CASSNDRGGRQPQHF
TRBD1	TRBV19	TRBJ1-2	14	CASSLRTGRYGYTF
NA	TRBV9	TRBJ1-6	20	CASSGEGVGRSGSYNSPLHF
NA	TRBV5-1	TRBJ2-5	15	CASSLVGENEETQYF
TRBD2	TRBV18	TRBJ2-1	17	CASSPGLAGAGDNEQFF
TRBD1	TRBV19	TRBJ1-2	16	CASSIGLGQRAYGYTF
TRBD1	TRBV27	TRBJ2-1	18	CASSPLGQGVVGYNEQFF
TRBD1	TRBV5-8	TRBJ2-2	17	CASSSGQGLWAVGELFF
NA	TRBV6-2/TRBV6-3	TRBJ1-5	13	CASSLESNQPQHF
NA	TRBV7-2	TRBJ2-5	15	CASSPRRGGQETQYF
NA	TRBV19	TRBJ1-2	13	CASSITPRSGYTF
TRBD2	TRBV7-2	TRBJ2-1	17	CASSLGLLAGGENEQFF
NA	TRBV7-6	TRBJ2-3	15	CASSFGGQGTDTQYF
TRBD1	TRBV9	TRBJ2-3	16	CASSQGGQGLADTQYF
NA	TRBV28	TRBJ1-4	13	CASRQESNEKLFF
NA	TRBV5-4	TRBJ2-5	12	CASSFRGETQYF
NA	TRBV3-1/TRBV3-2	TRBJ1-6	15	CASSQDRRRSSPLHF
NA	TRBV3-1/TRBV3-2	TRBJ2-7	13	CASSQQGRYEQYF